The rows below give T cell receptor beta chains drawn from one sample of a study of blood T cell repertoires in COVID-19. Here immunoSEQ multiplex PCR was the method, and the copy in TCRdb shows in-frame clones only, minus some. The sample has about 440,000 clones, about 90% seen once. What was sequenced was PBMCs or T cells enriched from blood (not recorded which). All receptors come from a woman aged 18-35 years with acute COVID-19. CDR3s include the opening cysteine and the closing phenylalanine or tryptophan. The order of the fields is V gene, J gene, clone size, D gene, CDR3 DNA, CDR3 protein. D genes are given only for firm matches. The size of a clone is reported for some rows only, either as once, few or many, or as a class for expanded clones.

v_call: TRBV7-9
j_call: TRBJ1-2
clone_size: -
d_call: TRBD1
cdr3_nt: TGTGCCAGCAGCTTAACCGGGACAGACTATGGCTACACCTTC
cdr3_aa: CASSLTGTDYGYTF

v_call: TRBV9
j_call: TRBJ1-5
clone_size: -
d_call: -
cdr3_nt: TGTGCCAGCAGCCCTACAGGGAGCCCGAATCAGCCCCAGCATTTT
cdr3_aa: CASSPTGSPNQPQHF

v_call: TRBV11-3
j_call: TRBJ2-1
clone_size: -
d_call: TRBD2
cdr3_nt: TGTGCCAGCAGTGTGGGACTAGCGGGAGGTCTAGGGTCCTACAATGAGCAGTTCTTC
cdr3_aa: CASSVGLAGGLGSYNEQFF

v_call: TRBV5-1
j_call: TRBJ1-5
clone_size: -
d_call: TRBD1
cdr3_nt: TGCGCCAGCAGCTTGGTGGCAGGGGGGAATCAGCCCCAGCATTTT
cdr3_aa: CASSLVAGGNQPQHF

v_call: TRBV6-5
j_call: TRBJ2-7
clone_size: few
d_call: TRBD2
cdr3_nt: TGTGCCAGCGCCGGACTAGCGGGAGCCTACGAGCAGTACTTC
cdr3_aa: CASAGLAGAYEQYF

v_call: TRBV27
j_call: TRBJ2-6
clone_size: -
d_call: -
cdr3_nt: TGTGCCAGCAGTTCACGACACTCCCCGTCTGGGGCCAACGTCCTGACTTTC
cdr3_aa: CASSSRHSPSGANVLTF

v_call: TRBV14
j_call: TRBJ2-7
clone_size: -
d_call: -
cdr3_nt: TGTGCCAGCAGCCACGATCGGACATCATTCGACTTC
cdr3_aa: CASSHDRTSFDF

v_call: TRBV4-1
j_call: TRBJ2-7
clone_size: -
d_call: -
cdr3_nt: TGCGCCAGCAGCCAAGACTTCTTTGGGGCGGCCGAGCAGTACTTC
cdr3_aa: CASSQDFFGAAEQYF

v_call: TRBV5-6
j_call: TRBJ2-7
clone_size: -
d_call: -
cdr3_nt: TGTGCCAGCACCCGGGACACCTCCTACGAGCAGTACTTC
cdr3_aa: CASTRDTSYEQYF

v_call: TRBV6-5
j_call: TRBJ2-3
clone_size: -
d_call: TRBD1
cdr3_nt: TGTGCCAGCAGTTTCTCAGGGGGTTCTAGCACAGATACGCAGTATTTT
cdr3_aa: CASSFSGGSSTDTQYF